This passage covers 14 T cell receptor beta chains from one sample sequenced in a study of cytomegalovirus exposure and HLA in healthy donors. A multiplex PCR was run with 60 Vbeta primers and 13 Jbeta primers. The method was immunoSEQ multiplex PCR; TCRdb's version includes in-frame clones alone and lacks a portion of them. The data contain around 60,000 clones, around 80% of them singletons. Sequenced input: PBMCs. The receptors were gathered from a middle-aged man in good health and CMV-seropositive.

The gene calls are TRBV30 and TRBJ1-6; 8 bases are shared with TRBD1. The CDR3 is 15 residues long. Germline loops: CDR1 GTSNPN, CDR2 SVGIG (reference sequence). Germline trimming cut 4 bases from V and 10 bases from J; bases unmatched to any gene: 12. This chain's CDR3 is CAWISPGQALSPLHF. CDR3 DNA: TGTGCCTGGATCTCACCGGGACAGGCACTCTCACCCCTCCACTTT.

DNA for the CDR3: TGTGCCAGTACCTTCCAGGGGAACACTGAAGCTTTCTTT. It translates to CASTFQGNTEAFF. The V call is TRBV19, the J call TRBJ1-1, with D possibly TRBD1 on 5 matching bases. Trimming removed 7 bases from V and 1 base from J, with 10 bases in between. Germline CDR1 LNHDA, CDR2 SQIVND (reference sequence). This CDR3 has 13 amino acids.

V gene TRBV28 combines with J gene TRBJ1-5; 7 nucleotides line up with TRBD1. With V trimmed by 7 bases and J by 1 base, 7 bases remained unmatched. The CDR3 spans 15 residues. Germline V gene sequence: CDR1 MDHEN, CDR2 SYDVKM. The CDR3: CASKTGTRSNQPQHF. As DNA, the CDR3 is TGTGCCAGCAAGACAGGGACACGGAGCAATCAGCCCCAGCATTTT. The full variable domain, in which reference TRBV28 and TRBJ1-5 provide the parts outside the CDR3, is DVKVTQSSRYLVKRTGEKVFLECVQDMDHENMFWYRQDPGLGLRLIYFSYDVKMKEKGDIPEGYSVSREKKERFSLILESASTNQTSMYLCASKTGTRSNQPQHFGDGTRLSIL.

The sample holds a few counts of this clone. The CDR3 nucleotides read TGTGCCAGTAGTATCGTGCCGGGACAGGGGTCCTACGAGCAGTACTTC. Translation: CASSIVPGQGSYEQYF. The chain couples TRBV19 to TRBJ2-7, with 10 positions matching TRBD1. Germline V gene sequence: CDR1 LNHDA, CDR2 SQIVND (reference sequence). The CDR3 length is 16 residues. J lost 1 base, V lost 3 bases, and 6 bases had no gene match.

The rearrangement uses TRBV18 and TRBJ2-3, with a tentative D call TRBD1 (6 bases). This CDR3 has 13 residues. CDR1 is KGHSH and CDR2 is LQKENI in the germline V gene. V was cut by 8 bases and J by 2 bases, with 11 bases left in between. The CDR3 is CASNTGNTDTQYF. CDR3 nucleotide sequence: TGTGCCAGCAACACAGGGAACACAGATACGCAGTATTTT.

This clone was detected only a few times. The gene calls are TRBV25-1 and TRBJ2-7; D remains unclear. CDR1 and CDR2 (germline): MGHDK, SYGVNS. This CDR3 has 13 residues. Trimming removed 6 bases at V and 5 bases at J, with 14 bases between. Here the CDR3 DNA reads TGTGCCAGCAGCACATCCTCCGCCCACGAGCAGTACTTC. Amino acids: CASSTSSAHEQYF.

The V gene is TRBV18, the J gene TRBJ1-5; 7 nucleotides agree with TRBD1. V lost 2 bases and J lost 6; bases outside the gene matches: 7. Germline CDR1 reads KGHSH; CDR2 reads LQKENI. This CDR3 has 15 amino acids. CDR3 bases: TGTGCCAGCTCACCAGGAGAGGGGGCCGGTCAGCCCCAGCATTTT. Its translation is CASSPGEGAGQPQHF.

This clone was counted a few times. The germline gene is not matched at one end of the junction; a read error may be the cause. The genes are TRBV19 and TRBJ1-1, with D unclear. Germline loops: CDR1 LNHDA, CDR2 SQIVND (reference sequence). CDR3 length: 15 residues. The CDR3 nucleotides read TGTGCCAGTAGTACCCCACCAAGGCGGGTCACTGAAGCTTTATTT. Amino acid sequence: CASSTPPRRVTEALF.

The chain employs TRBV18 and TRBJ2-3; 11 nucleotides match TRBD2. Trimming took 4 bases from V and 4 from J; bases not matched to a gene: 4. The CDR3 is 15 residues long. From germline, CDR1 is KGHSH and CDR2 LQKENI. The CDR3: CASSRLAGGPDTQYF. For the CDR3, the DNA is TGTGCCAGCTCACGGCTAGCGGGGGGCCCAGATACGCAGTATTTT.

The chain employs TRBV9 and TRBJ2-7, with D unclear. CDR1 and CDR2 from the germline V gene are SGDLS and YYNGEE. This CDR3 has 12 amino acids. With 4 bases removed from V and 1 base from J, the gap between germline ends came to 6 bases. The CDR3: CASSLLSYEQYF. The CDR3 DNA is TGTGCCAGCAGCCTCCTGTCCTACGAGCAGTACTTC.

CDR3 bases: TGTGCCAGCAGGAGGGACAGGGGTGCGGATACGCAGTATTTT. It translates to CASRRDRGADTQYF. The chain is built from TRBV6-5 and TRBJ2-3, with 10 bases that match TRBD1. Germline CDR1 reads MNHEY; CDR2 reads SVGAGI. The CDR3 loop spans 14 amino acids. Unmatched junction bases numbered 6, after V lost 6 bases and J lost 6 bases.

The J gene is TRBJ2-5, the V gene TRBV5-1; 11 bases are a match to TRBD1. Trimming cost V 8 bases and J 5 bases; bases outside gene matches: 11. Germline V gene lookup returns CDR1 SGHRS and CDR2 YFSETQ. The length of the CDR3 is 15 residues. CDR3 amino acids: CASSRGQGAAETQYF. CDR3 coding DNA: TGCGCCAGTAGCCGTGGACAGGGGGCCGCGGAGACCCAGTACTTC.

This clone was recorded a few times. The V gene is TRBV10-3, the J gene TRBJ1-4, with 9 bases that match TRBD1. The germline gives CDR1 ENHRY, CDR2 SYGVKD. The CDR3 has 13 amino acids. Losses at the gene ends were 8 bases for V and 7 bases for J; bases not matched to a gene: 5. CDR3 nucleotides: TGTGCCATCGGGGACAGGGAGGGTGAAAAACTGTTTTTT. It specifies CAIGDREGEKLFF.

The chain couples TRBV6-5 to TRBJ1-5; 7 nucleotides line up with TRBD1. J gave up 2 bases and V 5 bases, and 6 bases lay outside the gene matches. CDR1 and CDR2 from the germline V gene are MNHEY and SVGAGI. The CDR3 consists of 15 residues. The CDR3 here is CASSPTGNGNQPQHF. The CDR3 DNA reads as TGTGCCAGCAGTCCGACAGGGAATGGCAATCAGCCCCAGCATTTT.